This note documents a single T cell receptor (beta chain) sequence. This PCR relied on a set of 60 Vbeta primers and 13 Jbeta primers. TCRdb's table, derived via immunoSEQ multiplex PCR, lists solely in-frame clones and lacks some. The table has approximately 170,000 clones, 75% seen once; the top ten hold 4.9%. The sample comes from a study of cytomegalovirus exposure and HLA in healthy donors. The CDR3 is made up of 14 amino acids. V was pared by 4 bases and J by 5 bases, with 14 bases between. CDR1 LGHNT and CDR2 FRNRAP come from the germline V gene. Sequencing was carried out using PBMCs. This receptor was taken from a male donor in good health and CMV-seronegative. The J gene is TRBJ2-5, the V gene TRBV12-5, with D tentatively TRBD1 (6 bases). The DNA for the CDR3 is TGTGCTAGTGGTTCTACAGGGCCGGGGGAGACCCAGTACTTC. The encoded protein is CASGSTGPGETQYF.